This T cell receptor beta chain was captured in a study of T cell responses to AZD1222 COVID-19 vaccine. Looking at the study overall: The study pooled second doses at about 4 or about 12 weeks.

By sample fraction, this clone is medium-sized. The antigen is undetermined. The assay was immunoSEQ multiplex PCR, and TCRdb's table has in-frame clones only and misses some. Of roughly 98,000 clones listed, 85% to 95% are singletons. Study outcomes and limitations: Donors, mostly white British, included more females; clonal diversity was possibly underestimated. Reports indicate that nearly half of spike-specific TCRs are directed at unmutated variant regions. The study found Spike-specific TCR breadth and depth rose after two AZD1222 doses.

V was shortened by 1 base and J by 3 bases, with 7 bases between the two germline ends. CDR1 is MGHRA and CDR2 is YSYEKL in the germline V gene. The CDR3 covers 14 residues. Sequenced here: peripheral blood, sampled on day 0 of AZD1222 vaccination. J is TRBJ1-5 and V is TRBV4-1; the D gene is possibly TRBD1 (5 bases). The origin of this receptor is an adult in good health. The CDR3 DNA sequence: TGCGCCAGCAGCCAAGGGGGGGTCAATCAGCCCCAGCATTTT. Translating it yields CASSQGGVNQPQHF.